This paragraph covers one T cell receptor beta chain sequence. J lost 8 bases, V lost 9 bases, and 7 bases had no gene match. Germline-derived CDR1 and CDR2 are SNHLY and FYNNEI. This CDR3 is 13 amino acids long. Data came from immunoSEQ multiplex PCR; TCRdb stores just in-frame clones and leaves some out. The sample includes roughly 21,000 clones, roughly 84% of them seen just once. The data belong to a study of control samples from healthy donors and cancer patients. The sample was PBMCs. The TCR was taken from a man in his sixties with colorectal cancer. The chain recombines TRBV2 with TRBJ2-1; 10 bases are a match to TRBD2. CDR3: CARLAGVGDEQFF. The CDR3 coding sequence is TGTGCCAGGCTAGCGGGGGTGGGTGATGAGCAGTTCTTC.